The 12 T cell receptor beta chains presented below share a single source sample, sequenced in a study of control samples from healthy donors and cancer patients. Some clones are missing from TCRdb's copy, which holds only in-frame ones; the method was immunoSEQ multiplex PCR. In the table there are just over 90,000 clones, roughly nine tenths of which are singletons. The sequenced sample consisted of blood. Receptor source: a woman between 45 and 65 years old in good health.

This chain links TRBV29-1 with TRBJ2-1; no definite D call. V was pared by 0 bases and J by 4 bases, with 13 bases between. The CDR3 spans 15 residues. CDR1 and CDR2 from the germline V gene are SQVTM and ANQGSEA. CDR3 in amino acids: CSVEDPFLPYNEQFF. CDR3 nucleotides: TGCAGCGTTGAAGATCCGTTTCTCCCTTACAATGAGCAGTTCTTC.

The chain employs TRBV28 and TRBJ2-7, with 7 bases that match TRBD2. The CDR3 covers 14 residues. Germline values: CDR1 MDHEN, CDR2 SYDVKM. V dropped 6 bases and J dropped 6; count of bases not matched to a gene: 11. The CDR3 DNA reads TGTGCCAGCAGGCGGCGGGAGAGGTTGGGCGAGCAGTACTTC. Protein: CASRRRERLGEQYF. The variable domain in full, completed from reference TRBV28 and TRBJ2-7, reads DVKVTQSSRYLVKRTGEKVFLECVQDMDHENMFWYRQDPGLGLRLIYFSYDVKMKEKGDIPEGYSVSREKKERFSLILESASTNQTSMYLCASRRRERLGEQYFGPGTRLTVT.

The chain has TRBV27 and TRBJ2-7, with TRBD1 matching over 8 bases. This CDR3 has 15 amino acids. Germline trimming cut 0 bases from V and 7 bases from J; bases unmatched to any gene: 8. The V gene's germline CDR1 is MNHEY and CDR2 SMNVEV (reference sequence). This chain's CDR3 is CASSLSARGLGEQYF. The CDR3 DNA follows: TGTGCCAGCAGTTTATCAGCCAGGGGGCTGGGGGAGCAGTACTTC.

The rearrangement uses TRBV19 and TRBJ1-5, with 7 bases that match TRBD1. With V trimmed by 6 bases and J by 1 base, 6 bases remained unmatched. The CDR3 has 15 residues. CDR1 LNHDA and CDR2 SQIVND come from the germline V gene (reference sequence). CDR3 nucleotide sequence: TGTGCCAGTAGCGTCGACAGGGAGAGCAATCAGCCCCAGCATTTT. Its translation: CASSVDRESNQPQHF.

This chain uses TRBV3-1 (or the pseudogene TRBV3-2) with TRBJ2-3, with 8 bases identical to TRBD2. Germline V gene lookup returns CDR1 LGHDT and CDR2 YNNKEL (reference sequence). The V segment lost 0 bases and the J segment 0 bases; nucleotides outside the gene matches: 8. CDR3 length equals 18 residues. As DNA, the CDR3 is TGTGCCAGCAGCCAAGACGGCGGGGGGCCTCCTAGCACAGATACGCAGTATTTT. Amino acids: CASSQDGGGPPSTDTQYF.

The genes are TRBV2 and TRBJ2-7, with D possibly being TRBD2 (6 bases). The CDR3 length is 13 residues. The germline gives CDR1 SNHLY, CDR2 FYNNEI. V lost 6 bases and J 2 bases, leaving 11 bases between the germline ends. The CDR3 DNA follows: TGTGCCAGCAGGGAGGGTTCAGCCTACGAGCAGTACTTC. It translates to CASREGSAYEQYF. Combining the CDR3 with reference TRBV2 and TRBJ2-7 gives the whole variable domain EPEVTQTPSHQVTQMGQEVILRCVPISNHLYFYWYRQILGQKVEFLVSFYNNEISEKSEIFDDQFSVERPDGSNFTLKIRSTKLEDSAMYFCASREGSAYEQYFGPGTRLTVT.

The chain carries TRBV6-6 and TRBJ2-2; 9 bases match TRBD2. The CDR3 runs to 17 residues. V gave up 5 bases and J gave up 6 bases; unmatched junction bases: 13. CDR1 MNHNY and CDR2 SVGAGI come from the germline V gene (reference sequence). The CDR3 here is CASSPLWRGGRAGELFF. The CDR3 nucleotides read TGTGCCAGCAGTCCCCTATGGCGGGGGGGCCGGGCCGGGGAGCTGTTTTTT.

The chain employs TRBV7-9 and TRBJ1-2; 8 bases fit TRBD1. V lost 1 base, J lost 4 bases, and 2 bases stayed unmatched. Germline CDR1 is SEHNR and CDR2 is FQNEAQ (reference sequence). The CDR3 has 14 amino acids. CDR3 in amino acids: CASSLGTGIYGYTF. The CDR3 DNA reads as TGTGCCAGCAGCTTAGGGACAGGGATCTATGGCTACACCTTC.

The chain carries TRBV18 and TRBJ2-5; D perhaps matches TRBD2 (5 bases). Germline-derived CDR1 and CDR2 are KGHSH and LQKENI. CDR3 length: 16 residues. Trimming removed 2 bases at V and 4 bases at J, with 17 bases between. CDR3 protein: CASSPSSAKRGETQYF. CDR3 nucleotide sequence: TGTGCCAGCTCACCAAGCAGCGCAAAACGGGGAGAGACCCAGTACTTC.

This chain connects TRBV5-1 to TRBJ1-3; tentatively, D is TRBD1 (6 bases). With 0 bases removed from V and 1 base from J, the gap between germline ends came to 11 bases. Germline assignment: CDR1 SGHRS and CDR2 YFSETQ. CDR3 length equals 16 residues. The chain's CDR3 is CASSLAQGFSGNTIYF. The CDR3 nucleotides are TGCGCCAGCAGCTTGGCACAGGGTTTTTCTGGAAACACCATATATTTT.

V is TRBV4-1 and J is TRBJ2-1; 7 bases are a match to TRBD1. CDR3 length: 13 residues. Trimming cost V 4 bases and J 13 bases; bases outside gene matches: 10. Germline V gene lookup returns CDR1 MGHRA and CDR2 YSYEKL. CDR3 coding DNA: TGCGCCAGCAGCCGAGACCCTAACAGGGGTCAGTTCTTC. Residues: CASSRDPNRGQFF.

V and J are TRBV18 and TRBJ2-3; 8 bases map to TRBD2. Germline assignment: CDR1 KGHSH and CDR2 LQKENI. V lost 5 bases to trimming and J lost 6 bases; unmatched junction nucleotides: 10. The CDR3 has 15 residues. The CDR3 sequence is CASSSGAGAGDTQYF. For the CDR3, the DNA is TGTGCCAGCTCATCTGGAGCGGGAGCTGGGGATACGCAGTATTTT.